These 28 T cell receptor beta chains were sequenced from one sample in a study of T cells after yellow fever vaccination. TCRdb reprocessed the 5' RACE reads with MiXCR, giving one entry per CDR3 protein. The table shows 250,000 to 300,000 distinct CDR3 sequences, with around 10% occurring only once. The sequences come from CD4+ T cells sorted from PBMCs, collected 5 days after the yellow fever booster vaccination. Receptors were obtained from a young man who received the YFV17D yellow fever vaccine.

The chain couples TRBV5-1 to TRBJ2-2; D remains unclear. V shed 0 bases and J shed 7 bases, with 7 bases lying between them. The CDR3 length is 13 residues. From germline, CDR1 is SGHRS and CDR2 YFSETQ. CDR3 in amino acids: CASSLAEDGELFF. Here the CDR3 DNA reads TGCGCCAGCAGCTTGGCCGAGGACGGGGAGCTGTTTTTT.

This clonotype was picked up a small number of times. The chain employs TRBV5-1 and TRBJ2-1; no definite D call. This CDR3 comprises 13 residues. Germline CDR1 reads SGHRS; CDR2 reads YFSETQ. V lost 2 bases and J lost 10, with 13 bases in between. The CDR3 bases are TGCGCCAGCAGCTTCGCCCTCCCCGGAGAGCAGTTCTTC. Amino acids: CASSFALPGEQFF.

The gene calls are TRBV6-1 and TRBJ1-5; D uncertain. V lost 1 base and J lost 5, with 6 bases in between. The CDR3 extends over 13 amino acids. Germline V gene data show CDR1 as MNHNS and CDR2 as SASEGT. The DNA for the CDR3 is TGTGCCAGCAGTGAAGAGGGTCATCAGCCCCAGCATTTT. This translates into CASSEEGHQPQHF.

The chain combines TRBV9 with TRBJ2-3; D ambiguous. V was trimmed by 2 bases and J by 5 bases, leaving 12 bases between them. Germline V lookup: CDR1 SGDLS, CDR2 YYNGEE. CDR3 length: 14 residues. CDR3 residues: CASSVRLVGDTQYF. In DNA, the CDR3 is TGTGCCAGCAGCGTCCGGCTAGTCGGAGATACGCAGTATTTT.

The V call is TRBV6-2 or TRBV6-3, the J call TRBJ1-1, with D tentatively TRBD1 (5 bases). Germline values: CDR1 MNHEY, CDR2 SVGEGT. CDR3 length equals 13 residues. The V gene lost 2 bases and the J gene lost 4 bases, with 8 bases spanning the gap. The CDR3: CASSYEGFTEAFF. In DNA form, the CDR3 reads TGTGCCAGCAGTTACGAGGGGTTCACTGAAGCTTTCTTT.

This clonotype was seen just once. This rearrangement joins TRBV30 to TRBJ2-6; 8 bases are shared with TRBD1. The junction had 12 bases not matched to a gene; V was cut back by 7 bases and J by 1 base. Germline loops: CDR1 GTSNPN, CDR2 SVGIG (reference sequence). This CDR3 region has 17 residues. The DNA of the CDR3 is TGTGCCTCCCTCGTCGGGACAGGAGCTTCTGGGGCCAACGTCCTGACTTTC. Translation: CASLVGTGASGANVLTF.

This clonotype was picked up many times. The rearrangement joins TRBV6-5 to TRBJ2-3; 7 nucleotides agree with TRBD1. V shed 5 bases and J 3 bases; nucleotides not matched to a gene: 5. The CDR3 has 14 residues. Germline V gene data show CDR1 as MNHEY and CDR2 as SVGAGI. CDR3 bases: TGTGCCAGCAGTCGACAGGGATTGACAGATACGCAGTATTTT. This gives the protein CASSRQGLTDTQYF.

This clonotype was counted between two and nine times. V is TRBV12-3 or TRBV12-4 and J is TRBJ2-1; perhaps TRBD2 as D (6 bases). The CDR3 sequence is 15 residues long. With 3 bases removed from V and 3 bases from J, the gap between germline ends came to 12 bases. CDR3 coding DNA: TGTGCCAGCAGTTTCCGGGACTCGAACTACAATGAGCAGTTCTTC. Translated, it gives CASSFRDSNYNEQFF.

The table lists this clonotype with many counts. The rearrangement uses TRBV30 and TRBJ1-1; 7 bases agree with TRBD1. Per germline, CDR1 GTSNPN and CDR2 SVGIG (reference sequence). This CDR3 spans 11 amino acids. Germline trimming cut 5 bases from V and 5 bases from J; bases unmatched to any gene: 2. The CDR3 bases are TGTGCCTGGGAGGACAGGACTGAAGCTTTCTTT. This translates into CAWEDRTEAFF.

This clonotype was counted between two and nine times. The genes are TRBV11-2 and TRBJ1-4, with TRBD1 identical over 12 bases. Germline V gene data show CDR1 as SGHAT and CDR2 as FQNNGV. The V segment lost 5 bases and the J segment 6 bases; nucleotides outside the gene matches: 1. The CDR3 length is 14 residues. CDR3 region: CASSRDRGHEKLFF. Written as DNA, the CDR3 is TGTGCCAGCAGCCGGGACAGGGGGCATGAAAAACTGTTTTTT.

CDR3 protein: CSAREWADTQYF. The DNA for the CDR3 is TGCAGTGCTAGAGAGTGGGCAGATACGCAGTATTTT. The rearrangement uses TRBV20-1 and TRBJ2-3; D unclear. The germline V and J ends were trimmed by 0 bases and 4 bases, with 5 bases remaining between them. Germline CDR1 and CDR2: DFQATT and SNEGSKA (reference sequence). CDR3 length equals 12 residues.

The rearrangement uses TRBV5-1 and TRBJ1-1; TRBD1 is a possible D gene (6 bases). V gave up 7 bases and J gave up 3 bases, with 16 bases separating them. Per the germline V gene, CDR1 is SGHRS and CDR2 is YFSETQ. This CDR3 spans 14 amino acids. CDR3 nucleotides: TGCGCCAGCCGGGCGGGGGCAAAGGACACTGAAGCTTTCTTT. Its translation is CASRAGAKDTEAFF.

Ten or more counts support this clonotype. This chain uses TRBV18 with TRBJ2-1; possible D gene TRBD2, 6 bases. V lost 3 bases, J lost 5 bases, and 8 bases lay in between. Germline CDR1 is KGHSH and CDR2 is LQKENI. This CDR3 is 13 amino acids long. CDR3 region: CASSPGGNNEQFF. DNA of the CDR3: TGTGCCAGCTCACCGGGGGGAAACAATGAGCAGTTCTTC.

V usage is TRBV30 and J usage is TRBJ2-2; D might be TRBD1 (6 bases). Germline V gene sequence: CDR1 GTSNPN, CDR2 SVGIG (reference sequence). The CDR3 extends over 16 amino acids. Trimming took 3 bases from V and 1 from J, leaving 15 bases between them. CDR3 region: CAWSPDSTWNTGELFF. The DNA of the CDR3 is TGTGCCTGGAGCCCGGACAGCACTTGGAACACCGGGGAGCTGTTTTTT.

The chain couples TRBV11-2 to TRBJ2-5; D tentatively reads TRBD1 or TRBD2 (6 bases each). This CDR3 region has 15 residues. Trimming cost V 3 bases and J 1 base, with 12 bases left between them. Germline CDR1 and CDR2: SGHAT and FQNNGV. CDR3 in amino acids: CASSFTGAPQETQYF. The DNA of the CDR3 is TGTGCCAGCAGCTTTACGGGGGCACCCCAAGAGACCCAGTACTTC.

This clonotype has just a few counts. As DNA, the CDR3 is TGTGCCGTCGGGGCCTTTGAGGGGACTGAAGCTTTCTTT. Translation gives CAVGAFEGTEAFF. This chain connects TRBV12-3 or TRBV12-4 to TRBJ1-1; D might be TRBD1 (5 bases). Trimming took 11 bases from V and 5 from J, leaving 18 bases between them. The CDR3 has 13 residues.

The J gene is TRBJ1-1, the V gene TRBV18; D not resolved. Trimming shortened V by 6 bases and J by 0 bases, and 8 bases separated the two germline ends. CDR1 is KGHSH and CDR2 is LQKENI in the germline V gene. The CDR3 covers 13 residues. The CDR3 region is CASSGRLNTEAFF. For the CDR3, the DNA is TGTGCCAGCTCCGGCCGATTGAACACTGAAGCTTTCTTT.

This clonotype was found many times. J is TRBJ2-6 and V is TRBV18; no clear D gene. The V end was cut by 1 base, the J end by 0 bases, with 16 bases between. The CDR3 sequence is 19 residues long. In germline, CDR1 is KGHSH, CDR2 LQKENI. The CDR3 spells CASSPRGIAPHSGANVLTF. In DNA, the CDR3 is TGTGCCAGCTCACCACGGGGAATCGCCCCTCACTCTGGGGCCAACGTCCTGACTTTC.

This clonotype was found a few times. CDR3 in DNA: TGTGCCAGCAGTGAATACCCCTACAATGAGCAGTTCTTC. Protein: CASSEYPYNEQFF. The rearrangement joins TRBV2 to TRBJ2-1, with D uncertain. The CDR3 loop spans 13 amino acids. Between the trimmed V and J ends, which lost 2 bases and 2 bases, there was a span of 4 bases. The germline V gene has CDR1 SNHLY and CDR2 FYNNEI.

This clonotype was seen at least ten times. The chain employs TRBV7-2 and TRBJ2-7; the D call may be TRBD1 or TRBD2 (5 bases each). V lost 5 bases, J lost 6 bases, and 20 bases lay in between. Germline CDR1 SGHTA, CDR2 FQGNSA. CDR3 size: 15 residues. CDR3 DNA: TGTGCCAGCAGCCATGACCAGGGATGGGCGGGCGAGCAGTACTTC. This translates into CASSHDQGWAGEQYF.

This clonotype was found many times. The genes are TRBV5-6 and TRBJ2-7; no firm D call. This CDR3 comprises 12 residues. Germline values: CDR1 SGHDT, CDR2 YYEEEE. The CDR3 sequence is CAIQPPHGEQYV. The CDR3 DNA is TGTGCTATACAACCCCCCCATGGCGAGCAGTACGTC.

This rearrangement joins TRBV20-1 to TRBJ2-1; TRBD1 matches at 10 bases. Germline loops: CDR1 DFQATT, CDR2 SNEGSKA (reference sequence). This CDR3 has 13 amino acids. The CDR3 nucleotides are TGCAGCCCCGGGACAGGGGCTTCCCGGCGGCAGTTCTTC. Translating gives CSPGTGASRRQFF.

This clonotype was observed many times. Mismatch with germline at one junction end may stem from a read error. CDR3 loop: CASSLHPADTQYF. The CDR3 DNA reads as TGTGCTAGCAGCTTACATCCCGCAGATACGCAGTATTTT. The chain is built from TRBV7-7 and TRBJ2-3; D uncertain. Looked up from germline, CDR1 is SSHAT and CDR2 is FNYEAQ (reference sequence). The CDR3 contains 13 residues.

The genes are TRBV7-2 and TRBJ1-2; D gene unclear. The CDR3 has 15 residues. The V gene lost 0 bases and the J gene lost 4 bases, with 12 bases spanning the gap. Germline CDR1 reads SGHTA; CDR2 reads FQGNSA. Written as DNA, the CDR3 is TGTGCCAGCAGCTTAGCGCTCGGGCCAAGCTATGGCTACACCTTC. Translation: CASSLALGPSYGYTF. Drawing the rest from reference TRBV7-2 and TRBJ1-2, the complete variable domain is GAGVSQSPSNKVTEKGKDVELRCDPISGHTALYWYRQSLGQGLEFLIYFQGNSAPDKSGLPSDRFSAERTGGSVSTLTIQRTQQEDSAVYLCASSLALGPSYGYTFGSGTRLTVV.

CDR3 sequence (DNA): TGTGCCAGCAGCCGCCCGGGTACTAATGAAAAACTGTTTTTT. Residues: CASSRPGTNEKLFF. V usage is TRBV7-9 and J usage is TRBJ1-4, with D hard to call. V was clipped by 5 bases and J by 2 bases, with 9 bases between them. Germline CDR1 reads SEHNR; CDR2 reads FQNEAQ (reference sequence). CDR3 size: 14 residues.

This clonotype was counted a few times. The J gene is TRBJ2-5, the V gene TRBV20-1; a weak D match, TRBD1 (6 bases). The germline V and J ends were trimmed by 3 bases and 2 bases, with 13 bases remaining between them. The length of the CDR3 is 14 residues. Germline V gene sequence: CDR1 DFQATT, CDR2 SNEGSKA (reference sequence). The CDR3 DNA is TGCAGTGCTAGGACGGGGACAAATCAAGAGACCCAGTACTTC. It specifies CSARTGTNQETQYF.

A few counts support this clonotype. V is TRBV7-7 and J is TRBJ2-2, with D possibly matching TRBD2 (6 bases). CDR3 size: 13 residues. CDR1 SSHAT and CDR2 FNYEAQ come from the germline V gene (reference sequence). Trimming stripped 8 bases from V and 6 bases from J, with 13 bases between. DNA of the CDR3: TGTGCCAGCCCCGGGCGGGGTCCCGGGGAGCTGTTTTTT. Its translation: CASPGRGPGELFF.

This chain links TRBV7-2 with TRBJ1-1; no firm D call. Germline values: CDR1 SGHTA, CDR2 FQGNSA. This CDR3 region has 14 residues. V lost 5 bases to trimming and J lost 1 base, with 11 bases between them. The CDR3 DNA reads as TGTGCCAGCAGCAATTTTGGACGGAACACTGAAGCTTTCTTT. Translated: CASSNFGRNTEAFF.